These T cell receptor beta chains were read from a single sample in a study of T cells in AML relapse after transplant. TCRdb passed the PCR reads through MiXCR, listing each CDR3 protein once. The table lists under 150 distinct CDR3 sequences, around 12% of them singletons. The sample was bone marrow, either the whole sample or a sorted T cell fraction (not recorded which), taken at relapse. The receptors come from a human donor who had a stem cell transplant for acute myeloid leukemia. A share of the T cells may be of graft donor origin. Each CDR3 is given with its conserved first and last residue. Fields, in order: J gene, D gene, clone size, V gene, CDR3 protein, CDR3 DNA. The D gene is left open where the match is weak. Part of the rows lack a size; the others show once, few, many or a class for expanded clones.

TRBJ2-5	NA	large	TRBV5-1	CASSQLEETQYF	TGCGCCAGCAGCCAACTCGAAGAGACCCAGTACTTC
TRBJ2-3	TRBD2	hyperexpanded	TRBV5-7	CASSLVSGGASLYTQYF	TGTGCCAGCAGCTTGGTTAGCGGGGGGGCCTCCTTGTATACGCAGTATTTT
TRBJ2-1	TRBD2	few	TRBV7-6	CANSPGTSGVHSYNEQFF	TGTGCCAACAGCCCCGGGACTAGCGGAGTACACTCCTACAATGAGCAGTTCTTC
TRBJ2-7	NA	hyperexpanded	TRBV6-1	CASRGGSTYEQYF	TGTGCCAGCAGGGGTGGGTCAACCTACGAGCAGTACTTC
TRBJ2-7	NA	large	TRBV7-9	CASSLGKGRGFKEQYF	TGTGCCAGCAGCTTAGGGAAGGGCCGGGGATTTAAGGAGCAGTACTTC
TRBJ1-2	TRBD1	large	TRBV3-1	CASSPDRAYSAYGYTF	TGTGCCAGCAGCCCGGACAGGGCCTATTCGGCCTATGGCTACACCTTC
TRBJ1-4	TRBD1	hyperexpanded	TRBV5-1	CASSGDRDEKLFF	TGCGCCAGCAGCGGAGACAGGGATGAAAAACTGTTTTTT
TRBJ2-3	TRBD2	medium-sized	TRBV7-2	CASSLVPAGGTDTQYF	TGTGCCAGCAGCTTAGTACCCGCGGGGGGGACAGATACGCAGTATTTT
TRBJ2-5	NA	large	TRBV7-9	CASSLLAGEQETQYF	TGTGCCAGCAGCTTATTGGCAGGGGAACAAGAGACCCAGTACTTC
TRBJ2-1	TRBD2	large	TRBV29-1	CSGFSGTRGNEQFF	TGCAGCGGATTTAGCGGGACCCGCGGGAATGAGCAGTTCTTC
TRBJ2-3	NA	large	TRBV19	CASSIALNTDTQYF	TGTGCCAGTAGTATAGCACTAAACACAGATACGCAGTATTTT
TRBJ2-3	NA	hyperexpanded	TRBV5-5	CASSPTPPDTQYF	TGTGCCAGCAGCCCAACTCCCCCAGATACGCAGTATTTT
TRBJ2-1	TRBD1	large	TRBV27	CATVLRDSYNEQFF	TGTGCCACGGTTCTCCGGGACAGCTACAATGAGCAGTTCTTC
TRBJ1-3	NA	hyperexpanded	TRBV5-1	CASSLGQLSSGNTIYF	TGCGCCAGCAGCTTAGGACAGTTAAGCTCTGGAAACACCATATATTTT
TRBJ1-6	NA	large	TRBV20-1	CSADRLHNSPLHF	TGCAGTGCAGACAGGTTACATAATTCACCCCTCCACTTT
TRBJ2-7	TRBD2	large	TRBV4-1	CASSQGGLAIGYEQYF	TGCGCCAGCAGCCAAGGGGGACTAGCGATCGGTTACGAGCAGTACTTC
TRBJ1-5	NA	NA	TRBV5-1	CASSLDRTGDQPQHF	TGCGCCAGCAGCTTGGACAGGACGGGAGATCAGCCCCAGCATTTT
TRBJ2-1	NA	large	TRBV28	CASSLLQGNNEQFF	TGTGCCAGCAGTTTGTTACAGGGCAACAATGAGCAGTTCTTC
TRBJ2-7	TRBD2	large	TRBV7-7	CASSYGTSGFYEQYF	TGTGCCAGCAGCTACGGGACTAGCGGCTTTTACGAGCAGTACTTC
TRBJ1-2	NA	large	TRBV27	CASSLSGANYGYTF	TGTGCCAGCAGTTTAAGTGGGGCTAACTATGGCTACACCTTC
TRBJ2-1	NA	large	TRBV18	CASSPEGSNEQFF	TGTGCCAGCTCACCAGAGGGGTCCAATGAGCAGTTCTTC
TRBJ2-2	NA	large	TRBV20-1	CSARHMRTGELFF	TGCAGTGCCAGGCATATGCGCACCGGGGAGCTGTTTTTT
TRBJ2-7	NA	hyperexpanded	TRBV6-5	CASSYAGTDYEQYF	TGTGCCAGCAGTTACGCCGGGACGGACTACGAGCAGTACTTC
TRBJ1-3	NA	hyperexpanded	TRBV5-1	CASSLDRTGNTIYF	TGCGCCAGCAGCTTGGACAGGACTGGAAACACCATATATTTT
TRBJ2-1	NA	hyperexpanded	TRBV5-1	CASSLQKQGTYSYNEQFF	TGCGCCAGCAGCTTACAGAAACAAGGCACTTACTCCTACAATGAGCAGTTCTTC
TRBJ2-5	NA	large	TRBV7-6	CASSLAFAVSVEETQYF	TGTGCCAGCAGCTTAGCATTCGCAGTGTCCGTGGAAGAGACCCAGTACTTC
TRBJ2-1	NA	large	TRBV7-6	CASSSRASRLGDEQFF	TGTGCCAGCAGCTCCAGGGCTAGCAGGCTTGGCGATGAGCAGTTCTTC
TRBJ2-2	NA	large	TRBV13	CASSLAGTGPANTGELFF	TGTGCCAGCAGCTTAGCGGGGACGGGGCCAGCGAACACCGGGGAGCTGTTTTTT
TRBJ2-7	NA	large	TRBV7-2	CASSLGGSVSYEQYF	TGTGCCAGCAGCTTGGGGGGCTCAGTGTCCTACGAGCAGTACTTC
TRBJ1-1	NA	hyperexpanded	TRBV7-8	CASSSGGRGTEAFF	TGTGCCAGCAGCTCGGGGGGCCGAGGGACTGAAGCTTTCTTT
TRBJ2-7	NA	large	TRBV7-6	CASSAGPNYEQYF	TGTGCCAGCAGCGCAGGGCCAAACTACGAGCAGTACTTC
TRBJ1-3	TRBD1	NA	TRBV5-1	CASSLARDRVF	TGCGCCAGCAGCTTGGCCCGGGACAGGGTTTTT
TRBJ2-2	NA	large	TRBV29-1	CSVEEAANTGELFF	TGCAGCGTTGAGGAGGCCGCGAACACCGGGGAGCTGTTTTTT
TRBJ1-1	NA	large	TRBV29-1	CSVVEAGVGNTEAFF	TGCAGCGTTGTAGAGGCAGGGGTGGGAAACACTGAAGCTTTCTTT
TRBJ2-2	NA	large	TRBV15	CATGGGDANTGELFF	TGTGCCACGGGGGGCGGAGACGCGAACACCGGGGAGCTGTTTTTT
TRBJ2-2	TRBD1	large	TRBV7-6	CASSLGQGAGGELFF	TGTGCCAGCAGCTTAGGACAGGGGGCTGGCGGGGAGCTGTTTTTT
TRBJ2-3	TRBD1	NA	TRBV12-3/TRBV12-4	CASSGQVSSSTDTQYF	TGTGCCAGCAGTGGACAGGTTTCTTCTAGCACAGATACGCAGTATTTT
TRBJ2-7	NA	large	TRBV20-1	CSVRGRYEQYF	TGCAGTGTCAGGGGCCGCTACGAGCAGTACTTC
TRBJ2-7	TRBD2	hyperexpanded	TRBV5-1	CASSSLAGTSYEQYF	TGCGCCAGCAGCTCCTTAGCGGGAACCTCCTACGAGCAGTACTTC
TRBJ2-7	TRBD1	hyperexpanded	TRBV7-8	CASSPPDRSTYEQYF	TGTGCCAGCAGCCCCCCGGACAGGTCCACATACGAGCAGTACTTC
TRBJ2-7	NA	large	TRBV2	CASSGDDRAYEQYF	TGTGCCAGCAGTGGGGATGACAGAGCCTACGAGCAGTACTTC
TRBJ1-5	NA	large	TRBV19	CASSISASGVQPQHF	TGTGCCAGTAGTATAAGTGCCTCCGGGGTTCAGCCCCAGCATTTT
TRBJ1-1	NA	large	TRBV18	CASSPLPENTEAFF	TGTGCCAGCTCACCGCTTCCAGAAAACACTGAAGCTTTCTTT
TRBJ1-4	NA	NA	TRBV27	CASSNSGLTEKLFF	TGTGCCAGCAGCAACAGCGGGTTAACCGAAAAACTGTTTTTT
TRBJ2-7	NA	large	TRBV5-1	CASSFGSGHEQYF	TGCGCCAGCAGCTTCGGCAGCGGCCACGAGCAGTACTTC
TRBJ1-5	NA	hyperexpanded	TRBV4-2	CASSQLGAGQPQHF	TGTGCCAGCAGCCAATTGGGAGCAGGGCAGCCCCAGCATTTT
TRBJ1-5	NA	large	TRBV7-6	CASSFGSDDQPQHF	TGTGCCAGCAGCTTCGGCAGCGATGATCAGCCCCAGCATTTT
TRBJ1-6	NA	large	TRBV7-9	CASSRPGNSPLHF	TGTGCCAGCAGCCGGCCTGGGAATTCACCCCTCCACTTT
TRBJ2-7	NA	large	TRBV20-1	CSARPRGPDGAYEQYF	TGCAGTGCTAGGCCCAGGGGACCGGACGGCGCCTACGAGCAGTACTTC
TRBJ2-1	NA	large	TRBV9	CASSVVGRDNEQFF	TGTGCCAGCAGCGTAGTAGGGCGGGATAATGAGCAGTTCTTC
TRBJ2-2	NA	few	TRBV7-6	CASSINTGELFF	TGTGCCAGCAGCATAAACACCGGGGAGCTGTTTTTT